Below, 16 T cell receptor beta chains from the same sample are listed, as sequenced in a study of identical twins. TCRdb re-called the 5' RACE reads through MiXCR, storing one row per CDR3 protein. This sample has 750,000 to 950,000 distinct CDR3 sequences, with roughly an eighth found just once. This sample also belongs to another study, concerning yellow fever vaccine responses in identical twins.

The source material was PBMCs. The receptors derive from a woman aged 18-35 years in good health.

This clonotype was counted between two and nine times. The rearrangement links TRBV6-2 or TRBV6-3 to TRBJ2-1; maybe TRBD2 (6 bases). Germline V lookup: CDR1 MNHEY, CDR2 SVGEGT. Trimming left V 6 bases short and J 5 bases short, with 14 bases between. This CDR3 has 14 residues. The CDR3 is CASRGAGTHNEQFF. For the CDR3, the DNA is TGTGCCAGCAGGGGAGCGGGTACCCACAATGAGCAGTTCTTC.

This chain connects TRBV7-6 to TRBJ2-2, with no clear D. This CDR3 has 13 residues. V dropped 1 base and J dropped 6 bases, with 6 bases sitting between them. Germline CDR1 is SGHVS and CDR2 is FNYEAQ. As DNA, the CDR3 is TGTGCCAGCAGCTTAGGAAAGGCCGGGGAGCTGTTTTTT. This sequence encodes CASSLGKAGELFF. Full variable domain (missing parts from reference TRBV7-6 and TRBJ2-2): GAGVSQSPRYKVTKRGQDVALRCDPISGHVSLYWYRQALGQGPEFLTYFNYEAQQDKSGLPNDRFSAERPEGSISTLTIQRTEQRDSAMYRCASSLGKAGELFFGEGSRLTVL.

The genes are TRBV6-1 and TRBJ1-2; possibly TRBD1 for D (6 bases). V shed 1 base and J shed 4 bases, with 16 bases lying between them. Germline V gene sequence: CDR1 MNHNS, CDR2 SASEGT. The CDR3 spans 16 residues. CDR3 nucleotides: TGTGCCAGCAGTGAAGTGGGGACAACCTTTGGCTATGGCTACACCTTC. Translating gives CASSEVGTTFGYGYTF.

At least ten counts were recorded for this clonotype. J is TRBJ2-4 and V is TRBV11-2; tentatively, D is TRBD1 (5 bases). The ends were cut back, 5 bases at V and 2 bases at J, with 19 bases in the middle. The V gene's germline CDR1 is SGHAT and CDR2 FQNNGV. This CDR3 has 17 amino acids. The CDR3 loop reads CASSLTAGIATKNIQYF. CDR3 nucleotides: TGTGCCAGCAGCCTAACTGCAGGGATTGCGACCAAAAACATTCAGTACTTC.

This clonotype was recorded at least ten times. The chain recombines TRBV20-1 with TRBJ2-7; 10 nucleotides line up with TRBD2. The CDR3 totals 15 residues. V lost 1 base to trimming and J lost 5 bases; unmatched junction nucleotides: 8. CDR1 is DFQATT and CDR2 is SNEGSKA in the germline V gene (reference sequence). CDR3 residues: CSARAPGTSDNEQYV. The CDR3 nucleotides are TGCAGTGCTAGAGCGCCCGGGACTAGCGACAACGAGCAGTACGTC.

The chain couples TRBV12-3 or TRBV12-4 to TRBJ2-3; 11 bases fit TRBD1. This CDR3 region has 16 residues. V lost 5 bases and J lost 4; bases outside the gene matches: 8. The CDR3 reads CASSRRTGGLSDTQYF. CDR3 coding DNA: TGTGCCAGCAGTAGGAGGACAGGGGGCTTGTCAGATACGCAGTATTTT.

The chain combines TRBV3-1 with TRBJ2-7, with D perhaps TRBD2 (6 bases). The CDR3 consists of 13 residues. The V gene's germline CDR1 is LGHDT and CDR2 YNNKEL (reference sequence). The V end lost 1 base, the J end lost 7 bases, and 11 bases lay between the germline ends. The CDR3 DNA follows: TGTGCCAGCAGCCAAGGCGGGGTCAGGGAGCAGTACGTC. Translating gives CASSQGGVREQYV.

This clonotype was seen more than once but under ten times. The chain joins TRBV20-1 to TRBJ2-1; TRBD2 is a possible D gene (6 bases). The CDR3 spans 9 residues. CDR1 is DFQATT, CDR2 SNEGSKA, per germline (reference sequence). CDR3 protein: CSAGGVQFF. The CDR3 nucleotides read TGCAGCGCCGGCGGGGTGCAGTTCTTC.

This clonotype came up many times. In DNA, the CDR3 is TGCAGTGCTAGAAAGGGGACTAGCGGGAGTCGGACAGATACGCAGTATTTT. It is translated as CSARKGTSGSRTDTQYF. This chain links TRBV20-1 with TRBJ2-3; 14 bases fit TRBD2. The germline gives CDR1 DFQATT, CDR2 SNEGSKA (reference sequence). This CDR3 has 17 residues. V lost 2 bases, J lost 3 bases, and 7 bases stayed unmatched.

In this sample, this clonotype turned up a few times. The chain links TRBV12-3 or TRBV12-4 to TRBJ2-1; D is unresolved. The CDR3 is 14 amino acids. V was clipped by 2 bases and J by 9 bases, with 14 bases between them. CDR3 nucleotides: TGTGCCAGCAGTTTAAGTGTTGTTATGGGTGAGCAGTTCTTC. Its translation: CASSLSVVMGEQFF.

Many counts were recorded for this clonotype. The chain has TRBV10-2 and TRBJ2-3; D is uncertain. CDR1 is WSHSY, CDR2 SAAADI, per germline. V shed 3 bases and J shed 5 bases, with 3 bases lying between them. CDR3 length: 11 amino acids. CDR3: CASSEGDTQYF. In DNA, the CDR3 is TGCGCCAGCAGTGAAGGAGATACGCAGTATTTT.

This clonotype was seen at least ten times. This chain links TRBV5-1 with TRBJ2-3; TRBD2 matches 11 bases. The germline V gene encodes CDR1 SGHRS and CDR2 YFSETQ. The CDR3 runs 17 residues. V was clipped by 2 bases and J by 1 base; unmatched bases: 6. The CDR3 protein is CASSLTLGLAGTDTQYF. In DNA, the CDR3 is TGCGCCAGCAGCTTAACCCTGGGACTAGCGGGCACAGATACGCAGTATTTT. Combining the CDR3 with reference TRBV5-1 and TRBJ2-3 gives the whole variable domain KAGVTQTPRYLIKTRGQQVTLSCSPISGHRSVSWYQQTPGQGLQFLFEYFSETQRNKGNFPGRFSGRQFSNSRSEMNVSTLELGDSALYLCASSLTLGLAGTDTQYFGPGTRLTVL.

The rearrangement uses TRBV4-1 and TRBJ2-2; possibly TRBD1 or TRBD2 for D (6 bases each). Trimming removed 4 bases from V and 5 bases from J, with 14 bases in between. The CDR3 loop spans 15 amino acids. Germline V CDR1 and CDR2: MGHRA, YSYEKL. As DNA, the CDR3 is TGCGCCAGCAGCCCCCGACAGGCGGGAACCGGGGAGCTGTTTTTT. Amino acid sequence: CASSPRQAGTGELFF.

The gene calls are TRBV3-1 and TRBJ2-5; D may correspond to TRBD1 or TRBD2 (6 bases each). V dropped 4 bases and J dropped 3 bases, with 15 bases sitting between them. The CDR3 runs to 15 residues. Germline V lookup: CDR1 LGHDT, CDR2 YNNKEL (reference sequence). The CDR3 here is CASSRVPGAEETQYF. In nucleotides, the CDR3 is TGTGCCAGCAGCCGTGTCCCGGGGGCGGAAGAGACCCAGTACTTC.

This clonotype was recorded a few times. This chain uses TRBV25-1 with TRBJ1-4; D is possibly TRBD1 (5 bases). Germline V gene lookup returns CDR1 MGHDK and CDR2 SYGVNS. This CDR3 is built from 15 residues. With 1 base removed from V and 7 bases from J, the gap between germline ends came to 13 bases. The CDR3 loop reads CASSEFGGSGEKLFF. CDR3 in DNA: TGTGCCAGCAGTGAATTCGGGGGGTCGGGTGAAAAACTGTTTTTT.

In its sample, this clonotype was seen a few times. The V call is TRBV6-1, the J call TRBJ2-7, with TRBD2 matching 9 bases. Trimming removed 4 bases from V and 3 bases from J; junction bases left unmatched: 10. CDR3 size: 16 residues. Germline V gene data show CDR1 as MNHNS and CDR2 as SASEGT. The DNA of the CDR3 is TGTGCCAGCAGTGCATCGTCGACTAGCGGATTCTACGAGCAGTACGTC. Protein: CASSASSTSGFYEQYV.